Each of the 10 T cell receptor beta chains below was sequenced from the same sample in a study of cytomegalovirus exposure and HLA in healthy donors. Amplification used 60 Vbeta primers and 13 Jbeta primers. The repertoire was sequenced with immunoSEQ multiplex PCR; TCRdb's copy has only in-frame clones and lacks some. The sample contains about 150,000 clones, about 82% of which appear only once. The sequencing input was PBMCs. The receptors come from a woman aged 45-60 years in good health and CMV-seropositive.

The J gene is TRBJ1-5, the V gene TRBV7-8; D is possibly TRBD1 (6 bases). V dropped 1 base and J dropped 7 bases, with 14 bases sitting between them. Germline V gene sequence: CDR1 SGHVS, CDR2 FQNEAQ. This CDR3 contains 15 residues. CDR3 sequence: CASSLGGQVRQPQHF. In nucleotides, the CDR3 is TGTGCCAGCAGCTTAGGGGGGCAGGTACGGCAGCCCCAGCATTTT.

The chain links TRBV15 to TRBJ2-7; D is unresolved. The CDR3 extends over 12 amino acids. Trimming left V 1 base short and J 3 bases short, with 4 bases between. The germline V gene encodes CDR1 LNHNV and CDR2 YYDKDF (reference sequence). For the CDR3, the DNA is TGTGCCACCAGCAGAGTTAACTACGAGCAGTACTTC. Translating it yields CATSRVNYEQYF.

This clone has a handful of counts. The V and J genes are TRBV7-3 and TRBJ2-6; D unclear. Deletions cut 5 bases from V and 0 bases from J, with 5 bases between. The CDR3 spans 14 residues. The germline CDR1 and CDR2 sequences are SGHTA and FQGTGA. CDR3 sequence reads: CASSGSSGANVLTF. In nucleotides, the CDR3 is TGTGCCAGCAGCGGCAGCTCTGGGGCCAACGTCCTGACTTTC.

This chain uses TRBV19 with TRBJ2-7; D may be TRBD2 (6 bases). CDR3 size: 15 residues. The germline V gene encodes CDR1 LNHDA and CDR2 SQIVND (reference sequence). The V gene lost 4 bases and the J gene lost 4 bases, with 17 bases spanning the gap. CDR3 DNA sequence: TGTGCCAGTAGTAGACCCGGCGGGACTTCGTACGAGCAGTACTTC. As protein: CASSRPGGTSYEQYF.

The rearrangement uses TRBV5-1 and TRBJ1-6; D uncertain. Trimming removed 0 bases from V and 10 bases from J, with 14 bases in between. The germline V gene has CDR1 SGHRS and CDR2 YFSETQ. The CDR3 extends over 15 amino acids. CDR3 DNA sequence: TGCGCCAGCAGCTTGGCCCTCGGGTCAAGGTCACCCCTCCACTTT. It codes for CASSLALGSRSPLHF.

This clone appeared a few times. The rearrangement uses TRBV27 and TRBJ2-2; TRBD1 matches 8 bases. Germline trimming cut 8 bases from V and 7 bases from J; bases unmatched to any gene: 15. The CDR3 contains 16 residues. Per germline, CDR1 MNHEY and CDR2 SMNVEV (reference sequence). This CDR3 reads CASRITGGVTGGELFF. Written as DNA, the CDR3 is TGTGCCAGCCGCATTACAGGGGGTGTAACCGGCGGGGAGCTGTTTTTT.

This chain links TRBV10-3 with TRBJ1-5, with a weak D call TRBD1 (5 bases). CDR1 and CDR2 from the germline V gene are ENHRY and SYGVKD. The CDR3 totals 14 residues. Trimming cost V 5 bases and J 6 bases, with 14 bases left between them. The CDR3 spells CAISRDPQGQPQHF. DNA of the CDR3: TGTGCCATCAGTAGAGACCCCCAGGGTCAGCCCCAGCATTTT.

V and J are TRBV5-6 and TRBJ1-6, with 9 bases matching TRBD1. After removal of 5 bases from V and 9 bases from J, the junction contained 9 bases not matched to a gene. The CDR3 covers 15 residues. Germline V lookup: CDR1 SGHDT, CDR2 YYEEEE. CDR3 nucleotides: TGTGCCAGCAGTTCCCCCCGACAGGGGGGTTCACCCCTCCACTTT. Translation gives CASSSPRQGGSPLHF.

V gene TRBV4-1 combines with J gene TRBJ1-3; 8 nucleotides match TRBD1. This CDR3 is 17 amino acids long. Germline V lookup: CDR1 MGHRA, CDR2 YSYEKL. Trimming at V came to 4 bases and at J to 0 bases, leaving 8 bases not matched to a gene. This chain's CDR3 is CASSPRDRFFSGNTIYF. CDR3 bases: TGCGCCAGCAGCCCTCGGGACAGGTTCTTCTCTGGAAACACCATATATTTT.

The chain has TRBV9 and TRBJ2-2; tentatively, D is TRBD1 (6 bases). Deletions cut 0 bases from V and 4 bases from J, with 13 bases between. This CDR3 has 16 residues. Germline CDR1 is SGDLS and CDR2 is YYNGEE. CDR3 sequence reads: CASSVAAGASTGELFF. CDR3 nucleotide sequence: TGTGCCAGCAGCGTAGCCGCAGGGGCTAGCACCGGGGAGCTGTTTTTT.